Listed below are T cell receptor beta chains from one sample, sequenced in a study of identical twins. MiXCR, applied by TCRdb to the 5' RACE reads, yields one record per CDR3 protein. Of 1.5 million or so distinct CDR3 sequences detected, around 33% appear once; the ten largest clones hold about 0.27%. The source material was cord blood. The source is a newborn girl in good health. CDR3s include the opening cysteine and the closing phenylalanine or tryptophan. Fields, in order: V gene, J gene, D gene, clone size, CDR3 protein, CDR3 DNA. D genes are given only for firm matches. A row's size may be missing; if present it is once, few, many or a size class.

>TRBV20-1|TRBJ2-1|TRBD1|.
CSAHGDRGNNEQFF
TGCAGTGCCCACGGGGACAGGGGAAACAATGAGCAGTTCTTC
>TRBV27|TRBJ1-4|.|.
CASTLEKLFF
TGTGCCAGCACCCTTGAAAAACTGTTTTTT
>TRBV10-3|TRBJ1-1|.|few
CAINGQSNTEAFF
TGTGCCATCAACGGGCAGTCGAACACTGAAGCTTTCTTT
>TRBV4-2|TRBJ2-7|.|.
CASSQEWAGSYEQYF
TGTGCCAGCAGCCAAGAGTGGGCAGGCTCCTACGAGCAGTACTTC
>TRBV5-1|TRBJ1-2|.|many
CASSSLDTPLYGYTF
TGCGCCAGCAGCTCACTGGACACACCTCTCTATGGCTACACCTTC
>TRBV12-3/TRBV12-4|TRBJ2-7|TRBD1|.
CASSLRQGMGLEQYF
TGTGCCAGCAGTTTGAGACAGGGTATGGGTTTAGAGCAGTACTTC
>TRBV20-1|TRBJ2-1|.|.
CSARVFGGRQFNEQFF
TGCAGTGCTAGAGTTTTCGGGGGGCGCCAATTCAATGAGCAGTTCTTC
>TRBV6-2/TRBV6-3|TRBJ2-1|TRBD2|.
CASRQTSTNEQFF
TGTGCCAGCAGACAGACTAGCACCAATGAGCAGTTCTTC
>TRBV5-1|TRBJ2-5|.|.
CASSANVQPKETQYF
TGCGCCAGCAGCGCAAACGTACAGCCTAAAGAGACCCAGTACTTC
>TRBV7-2|TRBJ2-1|.|.
CASSQVVQVNEQFF
TGTGCCAGCAGCCAAGTAGTACAGGTCAATGAGCAGTTCTTC
>TRBV7-2|TRBJ2-4|TRBD2|few
CASSRTSNIQYF
TGTGCCAGCAGCCGGACTAGCAACATTCAGTACTTC
>TRBV4-1|TRBJ2-1|.|few
CASSPGSFSSYNEQFF
TGCGCCAGCAGCCCGGGGTCCTTCAGCTCCTACAATGAGCAGTTCTTC
>TRBV12-3/TRBV12-4|TRBJ1-2|TRBD1|.
CASRTTGDGSGYTF
TGTGCCAGCAGGACTACAGGGGATGGGAGTGGCTACACCTTC
>TRBV4-2|TRBJ1-1|.|.
CASSQGLRTVNTEAFF
TGTGCCAGCAGCCAAGGACTTAGGACAGTGAACACTGAAGCTTTCTTT
>TRBV12-5|TRBJ2-1|.|.
CASGLVLGRGSGYNEQFF
TGTGCTAGTGGTTTGGTACTCGGGAGAGGCTCCGGCTACAATGAGCAGTTCTTC
>TRBV6-6|TRBJ2-3|.|few
CASSYSIWVTGGDTQYF
TGTGCCAGCAGTTACTCGATATGGGTAACCGGAGGAGATACGCAGTATTTT
>TRBV7-2|TRBJ2-4|.|.
CASSYAGVLAKSIQYF
TGTGCCAGCAGCTACGCAGGGGTCTTAGCCAAAAGCATTCAGTACTTC
>TRBV12-3/TRBV12-4|TRBJ1-2|.|.
CASSSRRANYGYTF
TGTGCCAGCAGTTCTCGCAGGGCCAACTATGGCTACACCTTC
>TRBV28|TRBJ2-3|.|.
CASSLSGPQNTQYF
TGTGCCAGCAGTTTAAGTGGGCCGCAGAATACGCAGTATTTT
>TRBV2|TRBJ1-2|.|once
CASSIIPGAANYGYTF
TGTGCCAGCAGTATCATCCCGGGGGCCGCTAACTATGGCTACACCTTC
>TRBV24-1|TRBJ1-1|TRBD1|few
CATSDSGQGANTEAFF
TGTGCCACCAGTGATTCGGGACAGGGGGCGAACACTGAAGCTTTCTTT
>TRBV27|TRBJ2-7|TRBD2|.
CASSSYPTTSGGLSSYNEQYF
TGTGCCAGCAGTTCGTATCCCACTACTAGCGGGGGCCTAAGCTCCTACAATGAGCAGTACTTC
>TRBV12-3/TRBV12-4|TRBJ2-3|.|many
CASSYQATDTQYF
TGTGCCAGCAGTTACCAGGCCACAGATACGCAGTATTTT
>TRBV29-1|TRBJ2-7|TRBD1|few
CSVQGGDRGYEQYF
TGCAGCGTTCAAGGAGGGGACAGGGGCTACGAGCAGTACTTC
>TRBV11-2|TRBJ1-5|.|.
CASSSTSTGFLSNQPQHF
TGTGCCAGCAGCTCCACCTCGACAGGATTTCTTAGCAATCAGCCCCAGCATTTT
>TRBV29-1|TRBJ2-1|.|few
CRCAGRLNEQFF
TGCAGATGCGCGGGGCGGCTAAATGAGCAGTTCTTC
>TRBV2|TRBJ2-5|TRBD1|.
CASSPRTGNSQEYF
TGTGCCAGCAGTCCCCGGACAGGGAACTCGCAGGAGTACTTC
>TRBV4-2|TRBJ2-3|TRBD2|.
CASSQETSGGAVTDTQYF
TGTGCCAGCAGCCAAGAAACTAGCGGGGGGGCGGTAACAGATACGCAGTATTTT
>TRBV5-1|TRBJ1-5|TRBD1|.
CASSLGTGDSNQPQHF
TGCGCCAGCAGCTTGGGGACAGGGGATAGCAATCAGCCCCAGCATTTT
>TRBV5-1|TRBJ2-7|.|.
CASSLVAGPHEQYF
TGCGCCAGCAGCTTGGTGGCAGGACCCCACGAGCAGTACTTC